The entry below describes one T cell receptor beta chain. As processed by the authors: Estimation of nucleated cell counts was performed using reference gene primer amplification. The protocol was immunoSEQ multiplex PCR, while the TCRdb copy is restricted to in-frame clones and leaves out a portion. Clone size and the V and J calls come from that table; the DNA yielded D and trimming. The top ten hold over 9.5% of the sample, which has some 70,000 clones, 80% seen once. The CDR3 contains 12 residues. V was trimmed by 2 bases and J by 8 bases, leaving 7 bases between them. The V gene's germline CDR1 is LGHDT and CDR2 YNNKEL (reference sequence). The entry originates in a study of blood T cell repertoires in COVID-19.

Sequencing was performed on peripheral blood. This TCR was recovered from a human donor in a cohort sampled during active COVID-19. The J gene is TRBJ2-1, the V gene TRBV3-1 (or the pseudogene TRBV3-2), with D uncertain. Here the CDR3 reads CASSQSRDEQFF. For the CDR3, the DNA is TGTGCCAGCAGCCAATCCCGGGATGAGCAGTTCTTC.